The 26 T cell receptor beta chains reported below all come from one sample, sequenced in a study of blood T cell repertoires in COVID-19. Measured with immunoSEQ multiplex PCR; TCRdb has only the in-frame clones, and not every one. The sample gives roughly 150,000 clones, 80% to 85% of which show up once; approximately 5.1% is in the top ten. The sequenced sample was PBMCs or T cells enriched from blood (not recorded which). The receptors here all came from a man aged 65-85 years who had been exposed to COVID-19.

The V gene is TRBV19, the J gene TRBJ2-2; TRBD2 matches 7 bases. Germline-derived CDR1 and CDR2 are LNHDA and SQIVND (reference sequence). The CDR3 loop spans 16 amino acids. With 3 bases clipped from V and 1 base from J, the junction kept 5 bases outside the gene matches. This chain's CDR3 is CASSIYLAENTGELFF. The CDR3 DNA sequence: TGTGCCAGTAGTATCTACCTAGCGGAGAACACCGGGGAGCTGTTTTTT.

The chain has TRBV5-5 and TRBJ2-7; D is possibly TRBD1 (6 bases). Looked up from germline, CDR1 is SGHKS and CDR2 is YYEKEE (reference sequence). The germline V and J ends were trimmed by 2 bases and 6 bases, with 18 bases remaining between them. CDR3 length equals 15 residues. The CDR3 loop is CASSLLSGQTGEQYF. DNA of the CDR3: TGTGCCAGCAGCTTACTCTCAGGGCAGACAGGCGAGCAGTACTTC.

This clone was counted only a few times. The gene calls are TRBV27 and TRBJ2-7; 8 bases agree with TRBD1. CDR3 size: 13 residues. V was clipped by 6 bases and J by 6 bases; unmatched bases: 7. Germline values: CDR1 MNHEY, CDR2 SMNVEV (reference sequence). As DNA, the CDR3 is TGTGCCAGCAGCAGGACAGGGTTTGGCGAGCAGTACTTC. This codes for CASSRTGFGEQYF.

The chain recombines TRBV6-5 with TRBJ2-1; 10 nucleotides agree with TRBD2. This CDR3 has 16 residues. Germline values: CDR1 MNHEY, CDR2 SVGAGI. V lost 1 base and J lost 9; bases outside the gene matches: 9. Here the CDR3 DNA reads TGTGCCAGCAGTTACTTCGGGCTAGCGGGAGTAAGTGAGCAGTTCTTC. Protein sequence: CASSYFGLAGVSEQFF.

The chain links TRBV4-3 to TRBJ1-4; D call uncertain. The CDR3 runs 21 residues. V shed 0 bases and J shed 0 bases, with 23 bases lying between them. Germline CDR1 reads LGHNA; CDR2 reads YSLEER. The CDR3 DNA is TGCGCCAGCAGCCAAGATAACGGAGCGGCCGGCTTTTATGCAACTAATGAAAAACTGTTTTTT. As protein: CASSQDNGAAGFYATNEKLFF.

This clone was detected only once. This sequence joins TRBV28 and TRBJ2-7; 8 positions agree with TRBD1. Germline V gene lookup returns CDR1 MDHEN and CDR2 SYDVKM. V lost 5 bases, J lost 3 bases, and 12 bases stayed unmatched. This CDR3 has 16 residues. CDR3 sequence (DNA): TGTGCCAGCAGTCCGACCGGGACAGGCCCCGTCTACGAGCAGTACTTC. Protein: CASSPTGTGPVYEQYF.

The chain is built from TRBV6-5 and TRBJ1-1; D remains ambiguous. V shed 2 bases and J shed 1 base, with 5 bases lying between them. Germline V gene sequence: CDR1 MNHEY, CDR2 SVGAGI. The CDR3 has 13 residues. The CDR3: CASSYAGNTEAFF. The CDR3 DNA is TGTGCCAGCAGTTACGCAGGGAACACTGAAGCTTTCTTT.

The CDR3 bases are TGTGCCACCAGTGATACGAAACAGGGAATTGCAAATGAGCAGTTCTTC. Protein sequence: CATSDTKQGIANEQFF. J is TRBJ2-1 and V is TRBV24-1; D is possibly TRBD1 (6 bases). The CDR3 runs 16 residues. CDR1 is KGHDR and CDR2 is SFDVKD in the germline V gene. The germline V and J ends were trimmed by 3 bases and 7 bases, with 18 bases remaining between them.

In its sample, this clone was seen a few times. The V gene is TRBV28, the J gene TRBJ2-7, with a tentative D call TRBD2 (6 bases). V was pared by 11 bases and J by 0 bases, with 17 bases between. Germline-derived CDR1 and CDR2 are MDHEN and SYDVKM. This CDR3 has 14 amino acids. CDR3 residues: CASNGGDSSYEQYF. The DNA of the CDR3 is TGTGCCTCTAACGGCGGGGATAGCTCCTACGAGCAGTACTTC.

CDR3 sequence reads: CASSTGTEANYGYTF. CDR3 in DNA: TGTGCCAGCAGTACCGGGACAGAGGCTAACTATGGCTACACCTTC. The genes are TRBV28 and TRBJ1-2; 7 positions agree with TRBD1. The CDR3 runs 15 residues. With V trimmed by 5 bases and J by 0 bases, 6 bases remained unmatched. The germline gives CDR1 MDHEN, CDR2 SYDVKM.

The chain joins TRBV9 to TRBJ1-1; D possibly corresponds to TRBD1 (5 bases). Between the trimmed V and J ends, which lost 1 base and 2 bases, there was a span of 9 bases. The CDR3 runs 14 residues. Germline-derived CDR1 and CDR2 are SGDLS and YYNGEE. The CDR3 region is CASSVFGGNTEAFF. CDR3 bases: TGTGCCAGCAGCGTATTCGGGGGAAACACTGAAGCTTTCTTT.

In this sample, this clone turned up many times. The V and J genes are TRBV2 and TRBJ1-6, with 8 bases aligning to TRBD1. V was clipped by 8 bases and J by 10 bases; unmatched bases: 10. From germline, CDR1 is SNHLY and CDR2 FYNNEI. This CDR3 region has 14 residues. The CDR3 DNA is TGTGCCAGCGAAACAGGGGGTGGCGAATCACCCCTCCACTTT. It specifies CASETGGGESPLHF.

The chain carries TRBV7-2 and TRBJ2-7, with D perhaps TRBD1 (5 bases). The CDR3 is 14 residues long. CDR1 SGHTA and CDR2 FQGNSA come from the germline V gene. Trimming cost V 4 bases and J 4 bases, with 14 bases left between them. The CDR3 reads CASSSSQGGYEQYF. The CDR3 DNA sequence: TGTGCCAGCAGCTCCTCGCAGGGCGGTTACGAGCAGTACTTC.

The V call is TRBV4-3, the J call TRBJ1-1, with a tentative D call TRBD1 (5 bases). Germline V gene lookup returns CDR1 LGHNA and CDR2 YSLEER. The CDR3 covers 15 residues. Trimming pared 0 bases from V and 1 base from J, leaving 9 bases between. This CDR3 is CASSQDHRRNTEAFF. CDR3 coding DNA: TGCGCCAGCAGCCAAGATCACAGGAGGAACACTGAAGCTTTCTTT.

Regarding this clone: The sample carries other DNA sequences with the same CDR3. This CDR3 is CASSSYNEQFF. Written as DNA, the CDR3 is TGTGCCAGCAGCTCTTACAATGAGCAGTTCTTC. The chain is built from TRBV12-3 or TRBV12-4 and TRBJ2-1; D gene uncertain. Trimming removed 6 bases from V and 4 bases from J, with 4 bases in between. The CDR3 is 11 amino acids.

The V call is TRBV4-2, the J call TRBJ1-4; D perhaps matches TRBD1 (5 bases). Trimming left V 0 bases short and J 6 bases short, with 11 bases between. CDR1 and CDR2 (germline): LGHNA, YNFKEQ. CDR3 length: 15 amino acids. CDR3 in amino acids: CASSQDRGRDEKLFF. The CDR3 nucleotides read TGTGCCAGCAGCCAAGACCGGGGGAGGGATGAAAAACTGTTTTTT.

The genes are TRBV10-3 and TRBJ1-1, with 12 bases fitting TRBD1. V was pared by 3 bases and J by 8 bases, with 10 bases of the junction left unmatched. CDR3 size: 16 residues. From germline, CDR1 is ENHRY and CDR2 SYGVKD. The CDR3 nucleotides are TGTGCCATCAGTGATCCCACCGGGACAGGGGGCGAAGAAGCTTTCTTT. Translated, it gives CAISDPTGTGGEEAFF.

The V gene is TRBV5-1, the J gene TRBJ1-3, with D hard to call. Germline CDR1 SGHRS, CDR2 YFSETQ. This CDR3 is 13 amino acids long. V was shortened by 0 bases and J by 3 bases, with 4 bases between the two germline ends. CDR3 DNA sequence: TGCGCCAGCAGCTTGGGTATTGGAAACACCATATATTTT. Translated: CASSLGIGNTIYF.

The V call is TRBV27, the J call TRBJ2-2, with 8 bases lining up with TRBD1. The germline V gene encodes CDR1 MNHEY and CDR2 SMNVEV (reference sequence). The CDR3 extends over 16 amino acids. J gave up 9 bases and V 6 bases, and 15 bases lay outside the gene matches. In DNA form, the CDR3 reads TGTGCCAGCAGAAAAACAGGGGGTCCGACACCGAGGGAGCTGTTTTTT. This encodes CASRKTGGPTPRELFF.

This chain uses TRBV7-8 with TRBJ2-1; D may be TRBD2 (6 bases). This CDR3 has 15 residues. Trimming left V 8 bases short and J 3 bases short, with 17 bases between. The germline V gene has CDR1 SGHVS and CDR2 FQNEAQ. The CDR3 DNA follows: TGTGCCAGCTCGGAATACGCGGGGTTCTACAATGAGCAGTTCTTC. It is translated as CASSEYAGFYNEQFF.

This clone was seen only a few times. This rearrangement joins TRBV6-2 or TRBV6-3 to TRBJ2-2; D possibly corresponds to TRBD1 (6 bases). The CDR3 has 13 amino acids. V was cut by 6 bases and J by 5 bases, with 10 bases left in between. Germline CDR1 and CDR2: MNHEY and SVGEGT. In DNA, the CDR3 is TGTGCCAGCAGCTCACAGGGTACCGGGGAGCTGTTTTTT. Its protein product is CASSSQGTGELFF.

The chain joins TRBV11-2 to TRBJ1-1, with D perhaps matching TRBD1 (6 bases). V dropped 0 bases and J dropped 10 bases, with 21 bases sitting between them. The germline V gene encodes CDR1 SGHAT and CDR2 FQNNGV. The CDR3 covers 16 residues. CDR3 DNA: TGTGCCAGCAGCTTAGATCGGCGCAGGGGCGCGCCTGGAGCTTTCTTT. Translation gives CASSLDRRRGAPGAFF.

DNA for the CDR3: TGCGCCAGCAGCTTAGAGTTCACTGGCTACACCTTC. This codes for CASSLEFTGYTF. The chain has TRBV5-1 and TRBJ1-2, with D unclear. V gave up 2 bases and J gave up 7 bases, with 9 bases separating them. Germline CDR1 and CDR2: SGHRS and YFSETQ. CDR3 length equals 12 residues.

V is TRBV2 and J is TRBJ2-1; D is ambiguous. CDR3 size: 13 residues. Trimming removed 4 bases from V and 2 bases from J, with 6 bases in between. Germline V gene lookup returns CDR1 SNHLY and CDR2 FYNNEI. As DNA, the CDR3 is TGTGCCAGCAGTGTACAGACCTACAATGAGCAGTTCTTC. The encoded protein is CASSVQTYNEQFF.

The V gene is TRBV3-1 (or the pseudogene TRBV3-2), the J gene TRBJ2-1, with a possible D match to TRBD2 (6 bases). In germline, CDR1 is LGHDT, CDR2 YNNKEL (reference sequence). V shed 6 bases and J shed 5 bases, with 14 bases lying between them. The CDR3 totals 14 residues. The CDR3 loop reads CASSRGTGNNEQFF. The CDR3 coding sequence is TGTGCCAGCAGTCGCGGGACTGGTAACAATGAGCAGTTCTTC.

The table lists this clone with a few counts. This rearrangement joins TRBV2 to TRBJ1-5, with D hard to call. This CDR3 spans 13 amino acids. With 8 bases removed from V and 2 bases from J, the gap between germline ends came to 10 bases. Germline loops: CDR1 SNHLY, CDR2 FYNNEI. As DNA, the CDR3 is TGTGCCAGCCGGGGAACCGGCAATCAGCCCCAGCATTTT. As protein: CASRGTGNQPQHF.